What follows are 25 T cell receptor beta chains derived from one specimen sequenced in a study of blood T cell repertoires in COVID-19. The protocol was immunoSEQ multiplex PCR, while the TCRdb copy is restricted to in-frame clones and leaves out a portion. The sample gives approximately 400,000 clones, 91% of which show up once; over 0.7% is in the top ten. Sequencing used PBMCs or T cells enriched from blood (not recorded which). The receptors shown here come from a woman aged 40 to 50 who had been exposed to COVID-19.

V is TRBV7-8 and J is TRBJ1-5, with D hard to call. The CDR3 loop spans 13 amino acids. With 3 bases removed from V and 9 bases from J, the gap between germline ends came to 12 bases. Germline CDR1 and CDR2: SGHVS and FQNEAQ. The DNA of the CDR3 is TGTGCCAGCAGCTTGTCGGAACTAGGGCCCCAGCATTTT. Translation: CASSLSELGPQHF.

The V gene is TRBV7-9, the J gene TRBJ2-4; D might be TRBD1 (6 bases). CDR3 size: 19 residues. Germline V lookup: CDR1 SEHNR, CDR2 FQNEAQ (reference sequence). The V end lost 0 bases, the J end lost 5 bases, and 23 bases lay between the germline ends. CDR3 in amino acids: CASSLARDTRTPTENIQYF. CDR3 coding DNA: TGTGCCAGCAGCTTAGCTCGGGACACCCGAACGCCTACAGAAAACATTCAGTACTTC.

The chain carries TRBV9 and TRBJ1-5, with 8 nucleotides matching TRBD1. The germline gives CDR1 SGDLS, CDR2 YYNGEE. The CDR3 is made up of 15 amino acids. J gave up 2 bases and V 2 bases, and 3 bases lay outside the gene matches. The CDR3 DNA reads as TGTGCCAGCAGCGTGACAGGGGATCGCAATCAGCCCCAGCATTTT. Its translation: CASSVTGDRNQPQHF.

The gene calls are TRBV21-1 and TRBJ1-2; the D call in the table, TRBD1, was not verified against the DNA. TRBV21-1 is designated a pseudogene. This CDR3 is built from 14 residues. Written as DNA, the CDR3 is TGTGCCAGCAGCGCCGCCAGGGGTGACTATGGCTACACCTTC. Translation: CASSAARGDYGYTF.

This clone showed up just once. This chain connects TRBV19 to TRBJ1-2; TRBD1 agrees at 9 bases. Germline trimming cut 1 base from V and 3 bases from J; bases unmatched to any gene: 6. The CDR3 totals 16 residues. Germline loops: CDR1 LNHDA, CDR2 SQIVND (reference sequence). The CDR3 sequence: CASSIVGTGIHYGYTF. The CDR3 DNA sequence: TGTGCCAGTAGTATAGTCGGGACAGGGATTCACTATGGCTACACCTTC.

The gene calls are TRBV11-3 and TRBJ1-1; D is unclear. The germline V gene encodes CDR1 SGHNT and CDR2 YENEEA. The length of the CDR3 is 16 residues. Trimming took 5 bases from V and 0 from J, leaving 16 bases between them. The CDR3 DNA reads as TGTGCCAGCAGCCCTACCTTGTGGGCAATGAACACTGAAGCTTTCTTT. Its translation is CASSPTLWAMNTEAFF.

V and J are TRBV30 and TRBJ1-2, with 9 bases lining up with TRBD1. CDR3 length: 15 residues. The V and J ends lost 7 bases and 2 bases, in that order; junction bases with no gene match: 11. CDR1 and CDR2 from the germline V gene are GTSNPN and SVGIG (reference sequence). CDR3 region: CASRTGADSNYGYTF. As DNA, the CDR3 is TGTGCCTCACGGACAGGGGCGGACTCGAACTATGGCTACACCTTC.

The sample holds a few counts of this clone. The gene calls are TRBV5-1 and TRBJ2-2, with a tentative D call TRBD1 (6 bases). Germline V gene data show CDR1 as SGHRS and CDR2 as YFSETQ. Trimming took off 0 bases at V and 11 bases at J, with 17 bases between the two ends. This CDR3 region has 15 residues. In nucleotides, the CDR3 is TGCGCCAGCAGCTTGGCCTTAGCTACAGGGTTAGAGCTGTTTTTT. It yields the protein CASSLALATGLELFF.

This clone occurred a few times. The chain combines TRBV6-2 or TRBV6-3 with TRBJ1-5; 7 nucleotides agree with TRBD1. CDR1 and CDR2 (germline): MNHEY, SVGEGT. The CDR3 is 18 residues long. Germline trimming cut 5 bases from V and 1 base from J; bases unmatched to any gene: 14. CDR3 sequence: CASSPLGQTGLSNQPQHF. The CDR3, as DNA: TGTGCCAGCAGTCCCCTGGGACAGACCGGTTTGAGCAATCAGCCCCAGCATTTT.

J is TRBJ2-7 and V is TRBV19; 10 bases align to TRBD1. Per the germline V gene, CDR1 is LNHDA and CDR2 is SQIVND (reference sequence). This CDR3 is 15 amino acids long. V lost 5 bases, J lost 2 bases, and 6 bases stayed unmatched. The CDR3 DNA is TGTGCCAGTAGTCTGACAGGGGGCCAACCCTACGAGCAGTACTTC. It codes for CASSLTGGQPYEQYF.

V usage is TRBV18 and J usage is TRBJ1-5; D gene unclear. CDR1 and CDR2 from the germline V gene are KGHSH and LQKENI. V shed 3 bases and J shed 3 bases, with 12 bases lying between them. This CDR3 is 15 amino acids long. CDR3 residues: CASSPFRENNQPQHF. In nucleotides, the CDR3 is TGTGCCAGCTCACCTTTCCGGGAGAACAATCAGCCCCAGCATTTT.

The rearrangement links TRBV9 to TRBJ2-1; D may be TRBD2 (7 bases). The germline CDR1 and CDR2 sequences are SGDLS and YYNGEE. Trimming cost V 3 bases and J 0 bases, with 13 bases left between them. The length of the CDR3 is 16 residues. The CDR3 bases are TGTGCCAGCAGCGCTACGGGGGGCCTCTCCTACAATGAGCAGTTCTTC. Residues: CASSATGGLSYNEQFF.

This clone was detected once. V and J are TRBV5-5 and TRBJ2-3; maybe TRBD2 (5 bases). The CDR3 has 15 amino acids. Per germline, CDR1 SGHKS and CDR2 YYEKEE (reference sequence). Trimming removed 2 bases at V and 10 bases at J, with 20 bases between. CDR3 amino acids: CASSFLGDASYPQYF. The CDR3, as DNA: TGTGCCAGCAGCTTTCTGGGCGACGCTAGCTACCCGCAGTATTTT.

The J gene is TRBJ1-4, the V gene TRBV6-5; TRBD1 might be the D (5 bases). Trimming removed 0 bases from V and 5 bases from J, with 10 bases in between. The length of the CDR3 is 15 residues. Germline CDR1 and CDR2: MNHEY and SVGAGI. In DNA, the CDR3 is TGTGCCAGCAGTTACTCGATGACAGCAAATGAAAAACTGTTTTTT. This sequence encodes CASSYSMTANEKLFF.

The gene calls are TRBV27 and TRBJ1-2; TRBD1 matches at 10 bases. In germline, CDR1 is MNHEY, CDR2 SMNVEV (reference sequence). The CDR3 runs 13 residues. J gave up 8 bases and V 3 bases, and 3 bases lay outside the gene matches. CDR3 region: CASSFDRGRGYTF. CDR3 bases: TGTGCCAGCAGTTTCGACAGGGGGCGCGGCTACACCTTC.

V usage is TRBV6-4 and J usage is TRBJ2-1; tentative D call: TRBD1 (7 bases). CDR1 and CDR2 (germline): MRHNA, SNTAGT. Trimming left V 6 bases short and J 6 bases short, with 18 bases between. This CDR3 is 15 amino acids long. CDR3 DNA: TGTGCCAGCAGCGCCACGGGAGACAGGGCCAATGAGCAGTTCTTC. Translating it yields CASSATGDRANEQFF.

The genes are TRBV5-1 and TRBJ1-6; TRBD1 agrees at 11 bases. Germline V gene sequence: CDR1 SGHRS, CDR2 YFSETQ. J was trimmed by 10 bases and V by 4 bases; bases with no gene match: 7. There are 15 residues in the CDR3. The CDR3: CASSLGQGGRSPLHF. CDR3 coding DNA: TGCGCCAGCAGCCTGGGACAGGGGGGGAGATCACCCCTCCACTTT. Full variable domain (rest looked up from reference TRBV5-1 and TRBJ1-6): KAGVTQTPRYLIKTRGQQVTLSCSPISGHRSVSWYQQTPGQGLQFLFEYFSETQRNKGNFPGRFSGRQFSNSRSEMNVSTLELGDSALYLCASSLGQGGRSPLHFGNGTRLTVT.

The chain carries TRBV21-1 and TRBJ1-2; the table's D call, TRBD1, has no DNA check behind it. TRBV21-1 is reported as a pseudogene. This CDR3 region has 16 residues. This CDR3 reads CASTPWSDRQNYGYTF. CDR3 nucleotide sequence: TGTGCCAGCACCCCCTGGTCGGACAGGCAAAACTATGGCTACACCTTC.

This chain links TRBV29-1 with TRBJ1-4; TRBD1 aligns across 9 bases. V trimming: 7 bases; J trimming: 8 bases; junction bases outside the gene matches: 11. CDR1 and CDR2 from the germline V gene are SQVTM and ANQGSEA. The CDR3 runs to 14 residues. The CDR3, as DNA: TGCAGCGCCAACACAGGGGGCGCTGGGGAAAAACTGTTTTTT. It is translated as CSANTGGAGEKLFF. The full variable domain, completed using reference TRBV29-1 and TRBJ1-4, is SAVISQKPSRDICQRGTSLTIQCQVDSQVTMMFWYRQQPGQSLTLIATANQGSEATYESGFVIDKFPISRPNLTFSTLTVSNMSPEDSSIYLCSANTGGAGEKLFFGSGTQLSVL.

This chain joins TRBV27 and TRBJ1-4; D might be TRBD1 (5 bases). Trimming shortened V by 5 bases and J by 0 bases, and 10 bases separated the two germline ends. The CDR3 totals 15 residues. Germline V gene lookup returns CDR1 MNHEY and CDR2 SMNVEV (reference sequence). The CDR3 nucleotides are TGTGCCAGCAGTCGAAGGGGCGCAACTAATGAAAAACTGTTTTTT. It encodes CASSRRGATNEKLFF.

This chain connects TRBV5-6 to TRBJ2-7, with a possible D match to TRBD1 (5 bases). The CDR3 loop spans 13 amino acids. Trimming cost V 2 bases and J 1 base, with 7 bases left between them. Germline CDR1 reads SGHDT; CDR2 reads YYEEEE. The CDR3 nucleotides read TGTGCCAGCAGCTTAGGGGTGTCCTACGAGCAGTACTTC. Amino acids: CASSLGVSYEQYF. Variable domain in full (rest from reference TRBV5-6 and TRBJ2-7): DAGVTQSPTHLIKTRGQQVTLRCSPKSGHDTVSWYQQALGQGPQFIFQYYEEEERQRGNFPDRFSGHQFPNYSSELNVNALLLGDSALYLCASSLGVSYEQYFGPGTRLTVT.

The gene calls are TRBV7-9 and TRBJ1-3, with D perhaps matching TRBD1 (6 bases). Trimming took 5 bases from V and 0 from J, leaving 11 bases between them. This CDR3 is built from 15 residues. The germline CDR1 and CDR2 sequences are SEHNR and FQNEAQ (reference sequence). CDR3 in amino acids: CASSPRGISGNTIYF. Written as DNA, the CDR3 is TGTGCCAGCAGCCCTAGGGGGATCTCTGGAAACACCATATATTTT.

The chain links TRBV9 to TRBJ1-1, with a weak D call TRBD1 (5 bases). The V gene lost 0 bases and the J gene lost 5 bases, with 11 bases spanning the gap. There are 14 residues in the CDR3. CDR1 SGDLS and CDR2 YYNGEE come from the germline V gene. The CDR3 protein is CASSVASTDTEAFF. The CDR3 nucleotides are TGTGCCAGCAGCGTAGCTTCGACAGATACTGAAGCTTTCTTT.

The rearrangement links TRBV19 to TRBJ1-1; the match to TRBD1 covers 8 bases. Germline V CDR1 and CDR2: LNHDA, SQIVND (reference sequence). The CDR3 totals 13 residues. V was clipped by 7 bases and J by 7 bases; unmatched bases: 8. The CDR3 reads CASKRTGFVEAFF. The CDR3 nucleotides read TGTGCCAGTAAAAGGACAGGGTTCGTTGAAGCTTTCTTT.

J is TRBJ2-1 and V is TRBV6-2 or TRBV6-3; tentatively, D is TRBD1 or TRBD2 (5 bases each). The V end lost 8 bases, the J end lost 10 bases, and 12 bases lay between the germline ends. Germline lookup yields CDR1 MNHEY and CDR2 SVGEGT. The CDR3 covers 11 residues. For the CDR3, the DNA is TGTGCCAGCGGCCGGGGCGGCGAGCAGTTCTTC. It codes for CASGRGGEQFF.